The next 9 T cell receptor beta chains were all read from a single sample in a study of CD8 T cells in ankylosing spondylitis. TCRdb recomputed calls from the 5' RACE reads with MiXCR, one row per CDR3 protein. Among 200,000 to 250,000 distinct CDR3 sequences listed, around 10% were seen once. Specimen: blood, either unsorted or a sorted T cell fraction (not recorded which). Receptors originate from a male donor with ankylosing spondylitis or in good health (not recorded which).

This sequence joins TRBV12-3 or TRBV12-4 and TRBJ2-2; D not certain. Trimming took 2 bases from V and 1 from J, leaving 11 bases between them. The CDR3 length is 16 residues. The CDR3 sequence: CASSLSRVENTGELFF. The CDR3 region has the DNA TGTGCCAGCAGTTTAAGCCGGGTGGAGAACACCGGGGAGCTGTTTTTT.

The J gene is TRBJ2-5, the V gene TRBV12-3 or TRBV12-4, with D possibly TRBD2 on 5 matching bases. The V and J ends lost 7 bases and 5 bases respectively, with 17 bases between them. There are 14 residues in the CDR3. The CDR3 sequence: CASNHDYLGETQYF. As DNA, the CDR3 is TGTGCCAGCAACCACGACTATTTAGGGGAGACCCAGTACTTC.

This clonotype has ten or more counts. The genes are TRBV5-1 and TRBJ1-5; D gene unclear. This CDR3 contains 14 residues. V was pared by 0 bases and J by 8 bases, with 12 bases between. Germline CDR1 reads SGHRS; CDR2 reads YFSETQ. The CDR3 sequence: CASSLEGNGEPQHF. For the CDR3, the DNA is TGCGCCAGCAGCTTGGAGGGTAATGGGGAGCCCCAGCATTTT.

This chain uses TRBV7-3 with TRBJ2-3, with unresolved D. V gave up 5 bases and J gave up 4 bases, with 13 bases separating them. The CDR3 extends over 14 amino acids. Germline V gives CDR1 SGHTA, CDR2 FQGTGA. CDR3 loop: CASSPTFGSDTQYF. DNA of the CDR3: TGTGCCAGCAGCCCCACTTTTGGATCAGATACGCAGTATTTT.

Ten or more counts support this clonotype. V usage is TRBV12-3 or TRBV12-4 and J usage is TRBJ2-7; 8 bases are a match to TRBD1. With 6 bases clipped from V and 3 bases from J, the junction kept 10 bases outside the gene matches. The CDR3 has 15 residues. The CDR3 coding sequence is TGTGCCAGCAGCCTCAACGGACAGGGTTTCTACGAGCAGTACTTC. Translated: CASSLNGQGFYEQYF.

This clonotype has more than one count but fewer than ten. This chain links TRBV30 with TRBJ2-1, with 9 bases that match TRBD2. The germline V gene has CDR1 GTSNPN and CDR2 SVGIG (reference sequence). Unmatched junction bases numbered 6, after V lost 0 bases and J lost 6 bases. The CDR3 spans 15 residues. The CDR3 region is CAWSVSGGRANEQFF. CDR3 DNA sequence: TGTGCCTGGAGTGTGTCTGGCGGGAGGGCCAATGAGCAGTTCTTC.

The genes are TRBV7-7 and TRBJ2-5; a possible D gene is TRBD1 (6 bases). This CDR3 has 13 residues. The ends were cut back, 2 bases at V and 6 bases at J, with 10 bases in the middle. The germline CDR1 and CDR2 sequences are SSHAT and FNYEAQ (reference sequence). The CDR3 loop is CASSLNRAQTQYF. CDR3 DNA sequence: TGTGCCAGCAGCTTAAACAGGGCACAGACCCAGTACTTC.

This clonotype was seen many times. The chain is built from TRBV5-5 and TRBJ2-5; D may match TRBD1 or TRBD2 (5 bases each). The germline V and J ends were trimmed by 2 bases and 4 bases, with 12 bases remaining between them. Looked up from germline, CDR1 is SGHKS and CDR2 is YYEKEE (reference sequence). This CDR3 contains 14 residues. CDR3 DNA: TGTGCCAGCAGCTTAGTTAAGGGGACAGAGACCCAGTACTTC. It translates to CASSLVKGTETQYF.

The J gene is TRBJ2-7, the V gene TRBV6-5; D is unresolved. Germline CDR1 and CDR2: MNHEY and SVGAGI. The CDR3 loop spans 12 amino acids. The V gene lost 6 bases and the J gene lost 3 bases, with 9 bases spanning the gap. The CDR3 sequence: CASSATRYEQYF. In DNA, the CDR3 is TGTGCCAGCAGCGCCACTCGCTACGAGCAGTACTTC.